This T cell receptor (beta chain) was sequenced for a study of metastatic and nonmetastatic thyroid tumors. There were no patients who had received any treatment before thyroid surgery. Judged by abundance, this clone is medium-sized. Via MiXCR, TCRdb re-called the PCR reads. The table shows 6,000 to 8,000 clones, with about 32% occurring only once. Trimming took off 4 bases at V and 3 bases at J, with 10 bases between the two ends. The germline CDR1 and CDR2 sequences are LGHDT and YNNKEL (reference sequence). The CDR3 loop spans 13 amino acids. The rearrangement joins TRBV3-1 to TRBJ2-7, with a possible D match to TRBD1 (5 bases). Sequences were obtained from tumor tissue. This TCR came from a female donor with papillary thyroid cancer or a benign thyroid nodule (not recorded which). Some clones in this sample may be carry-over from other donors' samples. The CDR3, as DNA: TGTGCCAGCAGCCCCTACGACAGCTACGAGCAGTACTTC. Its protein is CASSPYDSYEQYF.